The 3 T cell receptor beta chains given below trace back to one sample, sequenced in a study of cytomegalovirus exposure and HLA in healthy donors. Assay used: immunoSEQ multiplex PCR; TCRdb lists only in-frame clones, some missing. The table records almost 200,000 clones, about 81% of them present only once. The sequenced material came from PBMCs. The receptor source for this set is a woman aged 25 to 39 in good health and CMV-seronegative.

About this clone: This specimen includes other DNA sequences encoding the same CDR3. The chain carries TRBV30 and TRBJ2-2; no clear D. The V gene lost 0 bases and the J gene lost 3 bases, with 5 bases spanning the gap. Germline loops: CDR1 GTSNPN, CDR2 SVGIG (reference sequence). The CDR3 is made up of 13 amino acids. In DNA, the CDR3 is TGTGCCTGGAGTGTATCCTACACCGGGGAGCTGTTTTTT. This codes for CAWSVSYTGELFF.

The chain recombines TRBV21-1 with TRBJ2-1; the table names TRBD2, a call not compared with the DNA. TRBV21-1 is an annotated pseudogene. The length of the CDR3 is 17 residues. Here the CDR3 DNA reads TGTGCCAGCAGCAAAGATGGGGCGGGGATAAGCGGAAATGAGCAGTTCTTC. It yields the protein CASSKDGAGISGNEQFF.

The rearrangement links TRBV18 to TRBJ2-5, with TRBD1 as a possible D gene (5 bases). Trimming took 1 base from V and 5 from J, leaving 8 bases between them. CDR3 length equals 13 residues. CDR1 is KGHSH, CDR2 LQKENI, per germline. The CDR3 DNA reads TGTGCCAGCTCACCACGACAGACGGAGACCCAGTACTTC. This sequence encodes CASSPRQTETQYF. Together with reference TRBV18 and TRBJ2-5, the CDR3 gives the full variable domain: NAGVMQNPRHLVRRRGQEARLRCSPMKGHSHVYWYRQLPEEGLKFMVYLQKENIIDESGMPKERFSAEFPKEGPSILRIQQVVRGDSAAYFCASSPRQTETQYFGPGTRLLVL.